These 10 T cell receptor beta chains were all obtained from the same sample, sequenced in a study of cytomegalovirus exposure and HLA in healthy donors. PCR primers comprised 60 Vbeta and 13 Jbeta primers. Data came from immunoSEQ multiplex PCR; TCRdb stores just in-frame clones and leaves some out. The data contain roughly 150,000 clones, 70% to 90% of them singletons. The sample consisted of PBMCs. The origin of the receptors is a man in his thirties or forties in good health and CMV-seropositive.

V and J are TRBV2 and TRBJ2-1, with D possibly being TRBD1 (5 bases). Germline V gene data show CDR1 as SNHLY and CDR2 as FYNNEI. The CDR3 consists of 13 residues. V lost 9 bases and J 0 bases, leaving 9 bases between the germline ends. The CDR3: CARQASSYNEQFF. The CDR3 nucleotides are TGTGCCAGACAGGCCAGCTCCTACAATGAGCAGTTCTTC.

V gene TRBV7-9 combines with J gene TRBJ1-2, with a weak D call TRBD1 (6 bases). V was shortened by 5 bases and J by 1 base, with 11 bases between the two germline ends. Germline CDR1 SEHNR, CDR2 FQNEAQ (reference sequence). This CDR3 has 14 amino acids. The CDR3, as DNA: TGTGCCAGCAGCGAGACAGGCTTTAACTATGGCTACACCTTC. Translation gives CASSETGFNYGYTF.

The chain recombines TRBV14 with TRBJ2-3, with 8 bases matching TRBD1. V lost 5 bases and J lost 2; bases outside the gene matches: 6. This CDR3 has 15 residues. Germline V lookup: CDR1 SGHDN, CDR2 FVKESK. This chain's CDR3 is CASSLRTGFTDTQYF. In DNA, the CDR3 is TGTGCCAGCAGCTTACGGACAGGGTTCACAGATACGCAGTATTTT. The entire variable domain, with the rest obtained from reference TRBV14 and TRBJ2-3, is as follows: EAGVTQFPSHSVIEKGQTVTLRCDPISGHDNLYWYRRVMGKEIKFLLHFVKESKQDESGMPNNRFLAERTGGTYSTLKVQPAELEDSGVYFCASSLRTGFTDTQYFGPGTRLTVL.

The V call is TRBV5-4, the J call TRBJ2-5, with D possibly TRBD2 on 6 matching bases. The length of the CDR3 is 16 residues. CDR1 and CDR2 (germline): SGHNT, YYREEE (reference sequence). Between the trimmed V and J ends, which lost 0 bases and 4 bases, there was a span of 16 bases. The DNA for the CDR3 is TGTGCCAGCAGCTTGGAGGCTAGCGCGAGAGGAGAGACCCAGTACTTC. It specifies CASSLEASARGETQYF.

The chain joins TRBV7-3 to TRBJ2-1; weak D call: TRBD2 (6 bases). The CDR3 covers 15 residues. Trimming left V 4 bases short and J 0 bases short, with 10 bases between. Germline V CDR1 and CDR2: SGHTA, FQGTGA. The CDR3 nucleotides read TGTGCCAGCAGCTCTAGCGCAAGCTCCTACAATGAGCAGTTCTTC. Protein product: CASSSSASSYNEQFF.

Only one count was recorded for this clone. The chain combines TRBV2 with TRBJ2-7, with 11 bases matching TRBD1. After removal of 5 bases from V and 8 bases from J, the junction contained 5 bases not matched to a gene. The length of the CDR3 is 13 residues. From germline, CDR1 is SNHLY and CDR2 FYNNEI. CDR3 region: CASSLDRGQKQYF. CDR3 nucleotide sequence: TGTGCCAGCAGTCTGGACAGGGGGCAGAAGCAGTACTTC.

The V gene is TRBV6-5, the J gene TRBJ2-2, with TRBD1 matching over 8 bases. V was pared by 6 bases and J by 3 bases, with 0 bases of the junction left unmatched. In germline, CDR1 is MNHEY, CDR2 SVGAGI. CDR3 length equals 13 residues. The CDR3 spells CASRDRDTGELFF. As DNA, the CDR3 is TGTGCCAGCAGGGACAGGGACACCGGGGAGCTGTTTTTT.

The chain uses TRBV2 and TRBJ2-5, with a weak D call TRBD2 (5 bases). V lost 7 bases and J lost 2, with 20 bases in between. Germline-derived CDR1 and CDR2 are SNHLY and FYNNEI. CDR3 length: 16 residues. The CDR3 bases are TGTGCCAGCACCCCCTACCGCGCCCCGGGGCAAGAGACCCAGTACTTC. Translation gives CASTPYRAPGQETQYF.

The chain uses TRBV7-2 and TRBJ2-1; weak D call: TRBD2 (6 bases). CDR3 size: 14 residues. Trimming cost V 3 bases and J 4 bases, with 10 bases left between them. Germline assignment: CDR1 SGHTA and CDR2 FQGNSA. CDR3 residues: CASSFSGPYNEQFF. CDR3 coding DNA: TGTGCCAGCAGCTTTAGCGGCCCTTACAATGAGCAGTTCTTC.

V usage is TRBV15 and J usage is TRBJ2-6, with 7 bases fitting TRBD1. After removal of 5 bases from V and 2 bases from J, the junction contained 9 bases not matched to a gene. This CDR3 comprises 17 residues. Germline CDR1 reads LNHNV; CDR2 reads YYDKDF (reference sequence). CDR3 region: CATSLDTGAAGANVLTF. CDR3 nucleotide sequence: TGTGCCACCAGCTTAGACACAGGGGCTGCTGGGGCCAACGTCCTGACTTTC.